This TCR beta chain was profiled in a study of shared clonotypes between healthy human individuals. This clone was observed a single time. Its antigen is not known. Every subset had its genomic DNA shared out evenly among several immunoSEQ plates. Assay used: immunoSEQ multiplex PCR; TCRdb lists only in-frame clones, some missing. Of some 1,600,000 clones listed, 98% were seen once; the top ten hold 0.4% to 0.45%. Study-wide points: Large sequencing depth failed to make sorted-subset sequencing complete, rarefaction showed.

Germline V gene data show CDR1 as MDHEN and CDR2 as SYDVKM. The CDR3 runs to 15 residues. Trimming stripped 0 bases from V and 0 bases from J, with 9 bases between. This receptor was obtained from a man aged 30-40 years in good health. The chain carries TRBV28 and TRBJ2-7; D not certain. Sequenced material: naive CD4+ T cells sorted from blood. As to subset: CD45RA+ positively selected. CDR3 region: CASSLWLDSSYEQYF. The DNA for the CDR3 is TGTGCCAGCAGTTTATGGCTCGATAGCTCCTACGAGCAGTACTTC.